This is a list of T cell receptor beta chains from one sample in a study of Graves' ophthalmopathy and Graves' hyperthyroidism. From the multiplex PCR reads, TCRdb called clonotypes with MiXCR, one entry per CDR3 protein. The sample holds some 200,000 distinct CDR3 sequences; under 30% are singletons and the top ten take around 10%. The sequenced material came from peripheral blood. These receptors came from a middle-aged man with Graves' ophthalmopathy. Each CDR3 is given with its conserved first and last residue. D genes are given only for firm matches. Some rows mark clone size as missing; the rest say once, few, many or name a class of expanded clone.

clone size: .; J gene: TRBJ2-7; D gene: TRBD2; V gene: TRBV25-1; CDR3 protein: CASSEWSGSQGGFYEQYF; CDR3 DNA: TGTGCCAGCAGTGAATGGAGCGGGAGTCAGGGAGGGTTCTACGAGCAGTACTTC
clone size: many; J gene: TRBJ2-2; D gene: .; V gene: TRBV6-5; CDR3 protein: CASRQQPEWVTGELFF; CDR3 DNA: TGTGCCAGCAGGCAACAACCCGAGTGGGTCACCGGGGAGCTGTTTTTT
clone size: few; J gene: TRBJ2-7; D gene: .; V gene: TRBV19; CDR3 protein: CASSIESREDYEQYF; CDR3 DNA: TGTGCCAGTAGTATAGAAAGCAGGGAAGACTACGAGCAGTACTTC
clone size: .; J gene: TRBJ1-1; D gene: .; V gene: TRBV7-9; CDR3 protein: CASSYRDMKAFF; CDR3 DNA: TGTGCCAGCAGCTACCGGGACATGAAAGCTTTCTTT
clone size: many; J gene: TRBJ2-7; D gene: .; V gene: TRBV6-6; CDR3 protein: CASSYSKYDYEQYF; CDR3 DNA: TGTGCCAGCAGTTACTCGAAGTATGATTACGAGCAGTACTTC
clone size: many; J gene: TRBJ1-1; D gene: .; V gene: TRBV5-1; CDR3 protein: CASSLNQGMNTEAFF; CDR3 DNA: TGCGCCAGCAGCTTGAATCAGGGGATGAACACTGAAGCTTTCTTT
clone size: many; J gene: TRBJ2-5; D gene: TRBD1; V gene: TRBV5-5; CDR3 protein: CASSFIPGQGEETQYF; CDR3 DNA: TGTGCCAGCAGCTTCATTCCAGGGCAGGGGGAGGAGACCCAGTACTTC
clone size: once; J gene: TRBJ2-7; D gene: TRBD2; V gene: TRBV6-1; CDR3 protein: CASRVGSGSYEQYF; CDR3 DNA: TGTGCCAGCAGGGTGGGTAGCGGGAGTTACGAGCAGTACTTC
clone size: .; J gene: TRBJ2-5; D gene: .; V gene: TRBV27; CDR3 protein: CASSSPGLSETQYF; CDR3 DNA: TGTGCCAGCAGTTCCCCGGGCCTCTCAGAGACCCAGTACTTC
clone size: many; J gene: TRBJ2-7; D gene: .; V gene: TRBV7-3; CDR3 protein: CASSLRGEGHEQYF; CDR3 DNA: TGTGCCAGCAGCTTAAGGGGAGAGGGCCACGAGCAGTACTTC
clone size: .; J gene: TRBJ1-3; D gene: TRBD1; V gene: TRBV12-3/TRBV12-4; CDR3 protein: CASRGGTGASGNTIYF; CDR3 DNA: TGTGCCAGCAGGGGAGGAACAGGGGCCTCTGGAAACACCATATATTTT
clone size: .; J gene: TRBJ2-2; D gene: .; V gene: TRBV12-5; CDR3 protein: CAGPKRPTGELFF; CDR3 DNA: TGTGCTGGGCCGAAGCGCCCCACCGGGGAGCTGTTTTTT
clone size: .; J gene: TRBJ2-5; D gene: .; V gene: TRBV28; CDR3 protein: CASSLSPGAQYF; CDR3 DNA: TGTGCCAGCAGTTTGTCACCGGGAGCCCAGTACTTC
clone size: many; J gene: TRBJ2-3; D gene: TRBD2; V gene: TRBV28; CDR3 protein: CASSLGVAAGGTDTQYF; CDR3 DNA: TGTGCCAGCAGTTTAGGGGTGGCGGCGGGAGGCACAGATACGCAGTATTTT
clone size: .; J gene: TRBJ1-2; D gene: TRBD1; V gene: TRBV10-3; CDR3 protein: CAISDTGVHNNYGYTF; CDR3 DNA: TGTGCCATCAGTGATACAGGGGTACATAATAACTATGGCTACACCTTC
clone size: many; J gene: TRBJ2-5; D gene: TRBD2; V gene: TRBV7-6; CDR3 protein: CASSLAPLAGGPKTQYF; CDR3 DNA: TGTGCCAGCAGCTTAGCCCCACTAGCGGGAGGGCCGAAGACCCAGTACTTC
clone size: many; J gene: TRBJ2-2; D gene: .; V gene: TRBV6-6; CDR3 protein: CASSYPSGELFF; CDR3 DNA: TGTGCCAGCAGTTACCCCTCCGGGGAGCTGTTTTTT
clone size: .; J gene: TRBJ1-1; D gene: .; V gene: TRBV6-2/TRBV6-3; CDR3 protein: CASSLYGNTEAFF; CDR3 DNA: TGTGCCAGCAGTTTGTACGGGAACACTGAAGCTTTCTTT
clone size: .; J gene: TRBJ2-7; D gene: TRBD1; V gene: TRBV28; CDR3 protein: CATGQGNEQYF; CDR3 DNA: TGTGCCACCGGACAGGGGAACGAGCAGTACTTC
clone size: many; J gene: TRBJ1-1; D gene: TRBD1; V gene: TRBV6-2/TRBV6-3; CDR3 protein: CASSYSPGGTEAFF; CDR3 DNA: TGTGCCAGCAGTTACTCTCCAGGGGGAACTGAAGCTTTCTTT
clone size: .; J gene: TRBJ2-5; D gene: TRBD2; V gene: TRBV2; CDR3 protein: CASSVPGLAGASQETQYF; CDR3 DNA: TGTGCCAGCAGTGTACCGGGACTAGCGGGAGCGTCCCAAGAGACCCAGTACTTC
clone size: .; J gene: TRBJ1-1; D gene: TRBD1; V gene: TRBV7-8; CDR3 protein: CASSLQGQGGEAFF; CDR3 DNA: TGTGCCAGCAGCTTACAGGGACAGGGGGGAGAAGCTTTCTTT
clone size: .; J gene: TRBJ2-7; D gene: TRBD2; V gene: TRBV10-3; CDR3 protein: CAIGTSGRESSYEQYF; CDR3 DNA: TGTGCCATCGGGACTAGCGGGAGAGAGAGCTCCTACGAGCAGTACTTC
clone size: .; J gene: TRBJ1-1; D gene: .; V gene: TRBV6-1; CDR3 protein: CASCRGVNTEAFF; CDR3 DNA: TGTGCCAGCTGTCGAGGGGTAAACACTGAAGCTTTCTTT
clone size: many; J gene: TRBJ2-4; D gene: TRBD2; V gene: TRBV29-1; CDR3 protein: CSVGFSGAKNIQYF; CDR3 DNA: TGCAGCGTTGGTTTTAGCGGGGCCAAAAACATTCAGTACTTC
clone size: many; J gene: TRBJ2-6; D gene: .; V gene: TRBV9; CDR3 protein: CASSVESGLTAHLSGANVLTF; CDR3 DNA: TGTGCCAGCAGCGTAGAGTCTGGTCTGACCGCCCACCTCTCTGGGGCCAACGTCCTGACTTTC
clone size: many; J gene: TRBJ2-7; D gene: TRBD2; V gene: TRBV2; CDR3 protein: CASSTGGHEQYF; CDR3 DNA: TGTGCCAGCAGTACGGGAGGCCACGAGCAGTACTTC
clone size: few; J gene: TRBJ2-7; D gene: .; V gene: TRBV12-3/TRBV12-4; CDR3 protein: CASSYSTRGIFYEQYF; CDR3 DNA: TGTGCCAGCAGTTATTCTACTAGGGGAATCTTCTACGAGCAGTACTTC
clone size: .; J gene: TRBJ1-1; D gene: .; V gene: TRBV7-2; CDR3 protein: CASSQRDLNTEAFF; CDR3 DNA: TGTGCCAGCAGCCAAAGGGACCTGAACACTGAAGCTTTCTTT
clone size: many; J gene: TRBJ1-3; D gene: TRBD1; V gene: TRBV4-1; CDR3 protein: CASSRDTGGSGNTIYF; CDR3 DNA: TGCGCCAGCAGCCGGGATACAGGGGGCTCTGGAAACACCATATATTTT
clone size: .; J gene: TRBJ1-2; D gene: .; V gene: TRBV29-1; CDR3 protein: CSVVPGGEGYTF; CDR3 DNA: TGCAGCGTTGTTCCCGGGGGCGAAGGCTACACCTTC